This T cell receptor (beta chain) came from a study of blood T cells in healthy people across ages. There are many counts of this clonotype. PCR was performed a second time for about 7 to 11 cycles using a sample-barcoded 5' primer and a J-beta primer mix. Each CDR3 protein is one row after TCRdb ran MiXCR on the 5' RACE reads. This table holds about 580,000 distinct CDR3 sequences, under 55% found once. Germline V gene lookup returns CDR1 DFQATT and CDR2 SNEGSKA (reference sequence). The CDR3 is 14 residues long. Between the trimmed V and J ends, which lost 3 bases and 4 bases, there was a span of 16 bases.

The sequence was obtained from an elderly man in good health. The V gene is TRBV20-1, the J gene TRBJ2-7; the D is unclear. The sequencing sample was made of blood. CDR3 residues: CSASFVRSSYEQYF. The DNA for the CDR3 is TGCAGTGCTAGTTTTGTGCGGAGTTCGTACGAGCAGTACTTC.